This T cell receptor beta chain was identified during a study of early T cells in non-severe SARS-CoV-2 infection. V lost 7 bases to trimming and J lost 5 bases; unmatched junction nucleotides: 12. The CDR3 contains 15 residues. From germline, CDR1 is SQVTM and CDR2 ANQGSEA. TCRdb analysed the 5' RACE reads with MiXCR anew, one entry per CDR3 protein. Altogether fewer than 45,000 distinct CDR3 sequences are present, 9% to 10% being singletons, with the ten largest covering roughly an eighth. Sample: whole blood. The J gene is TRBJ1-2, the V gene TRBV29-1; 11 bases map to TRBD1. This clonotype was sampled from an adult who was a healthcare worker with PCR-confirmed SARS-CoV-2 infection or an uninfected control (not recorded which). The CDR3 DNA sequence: TGCAGCGGATCGGGACAGGGGGATCGGAGTTATGGCTACACCTTC. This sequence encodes CSGSGQGDRSYGYTF.